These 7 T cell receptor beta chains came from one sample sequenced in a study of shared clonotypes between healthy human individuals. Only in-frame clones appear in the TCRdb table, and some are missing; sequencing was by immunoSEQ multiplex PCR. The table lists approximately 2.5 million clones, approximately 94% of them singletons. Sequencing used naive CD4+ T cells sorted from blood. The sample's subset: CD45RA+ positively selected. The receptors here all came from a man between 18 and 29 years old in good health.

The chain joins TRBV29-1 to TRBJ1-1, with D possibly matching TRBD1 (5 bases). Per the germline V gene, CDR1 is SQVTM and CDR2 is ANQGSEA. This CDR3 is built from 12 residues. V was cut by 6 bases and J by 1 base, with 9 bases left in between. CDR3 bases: TGCAGCGTATTAAGGGGGAACACTGAAGCTTTCTTT. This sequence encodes CSVLRGNTEAFF.

DNA of the CDR3: TGTGCCAGCAGCTCTATACAGGGAGGGGGAACTGAAGCTTTCTTT. Its protein is CASSSIQGGGTEAFF. The rearrangement joins TRBV7-9 to TRBJ1-1; D perhaps matches TRBD1 (6 bases). Germline-derived CDR1 and CDR2 are SEHNR and FQNEAQ (reference sequence). This CDR3 comprises 15 residues. V lost 4 bases, J lost 5 bases, and 17 bases lay in between.

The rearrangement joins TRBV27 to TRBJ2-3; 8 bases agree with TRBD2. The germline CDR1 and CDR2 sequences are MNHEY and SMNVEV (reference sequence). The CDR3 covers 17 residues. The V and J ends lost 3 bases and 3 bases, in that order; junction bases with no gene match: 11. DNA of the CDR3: TGTGCCAGCAGTTTTTCTGGGCTAGCGGGCCTAACAGATACGCAGTATTTT. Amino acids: CASSFSGLAGLTDTQYF.

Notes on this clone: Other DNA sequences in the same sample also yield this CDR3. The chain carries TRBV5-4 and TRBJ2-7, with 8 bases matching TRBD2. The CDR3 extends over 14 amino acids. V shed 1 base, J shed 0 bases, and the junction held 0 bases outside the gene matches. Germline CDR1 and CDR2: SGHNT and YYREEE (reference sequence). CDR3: CASSLREGSYEQYF. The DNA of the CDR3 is TGTGCCAGCAGCTTGCGGGAGGGCTCCTACGAGCAGTACTTC.

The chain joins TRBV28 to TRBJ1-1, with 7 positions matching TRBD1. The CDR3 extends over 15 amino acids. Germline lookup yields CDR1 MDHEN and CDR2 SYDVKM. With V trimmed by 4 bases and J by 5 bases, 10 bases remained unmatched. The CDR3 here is CASSSRQGKVTEAFF. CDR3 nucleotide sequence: TGTGCCAGCAGTTCCCGACAGGGCAAAGTGACTGAAGCTTTCTTT.

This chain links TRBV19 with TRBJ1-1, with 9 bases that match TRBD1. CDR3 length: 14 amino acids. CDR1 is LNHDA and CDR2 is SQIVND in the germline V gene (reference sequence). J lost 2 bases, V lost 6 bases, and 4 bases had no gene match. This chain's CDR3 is CASRWTGVNTEAFF. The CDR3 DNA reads TGTGCCAGTAGATGGACAGGGGTTAACACTGAAGCTTTCTTT.

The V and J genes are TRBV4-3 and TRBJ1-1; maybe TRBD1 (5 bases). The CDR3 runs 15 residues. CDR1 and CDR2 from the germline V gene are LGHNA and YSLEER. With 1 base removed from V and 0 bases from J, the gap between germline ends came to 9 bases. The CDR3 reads CASSQVSGVNTEAFF. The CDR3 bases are TGCGCCAGCAGCCAAGTTTCGGGGGTGAACACTGAAGCTTTCTTT.